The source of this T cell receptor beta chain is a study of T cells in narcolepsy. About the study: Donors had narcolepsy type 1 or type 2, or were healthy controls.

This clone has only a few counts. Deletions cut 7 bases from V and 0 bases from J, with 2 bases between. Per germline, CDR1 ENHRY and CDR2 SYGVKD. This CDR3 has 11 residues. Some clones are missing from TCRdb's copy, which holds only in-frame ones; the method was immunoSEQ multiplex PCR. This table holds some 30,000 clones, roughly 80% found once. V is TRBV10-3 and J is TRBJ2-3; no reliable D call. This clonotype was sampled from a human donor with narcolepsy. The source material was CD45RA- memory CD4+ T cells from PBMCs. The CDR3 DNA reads TGTGCCATCACCAGCACAGATACGCAGTATTTT. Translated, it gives CAITSTDTQYF.